A selection of T cell receptor beta chains follows, all from one sample in a study of blood T cell repertoires in COVID-19. Produced via immunoSEQ multiplex PCR; TCRdb's table is partial and in-frame only. Among about 250,000 clones, approximately 81% were seen once, and the ten largest hold 7.9%. Sequencing was performed on peripheral blood. These TCRs come from a woman of 80 years or more with acute or convalescent COVID-19. Each CDR3 is given with its conserved first and last residue. The order of the fields is CDR3 length, J gene, V gene, CDR3 protein.

>11|TRBJ2-5|TRBV19
CASSTQGAQYF
>10|TRBJ2-7|TRBV27
CAGPPYEQYF
>14|TRBJ2-7|TRBV7-2
CASSRTGASYEQYF
>14|TRBJ1-1|TRBV5-1
CASSLELTGSEAFF
>11|TRBJ1-1|TRBV6-5
CASRSYTEAFF
>18|TRBJ1-5|TRBV27
CASSLSPPFEDSNQPQHF
>15|TRBJ1-2|TRBV7-2
CASSLKAGDGYGYTF
>12|TRBJ2-7|TRBV13
CASSLVSYEQYF
>15|TRBJ1-1|TRBV4-1
CASSQPGGFLTEAFF
>20|TRBJ2-1|TRBV5-1
CASSWPKTSGRISSYNEQFF
>13|TRBJ1-5|TRBV19
CASTRQGNQPQHF
>15|TRBJ2-1|TRBV12-5
CASGQGGPAGNEQFF
>14|TRBJ1-5|TRBV2
CASSEIRGGQPQHF
>17|TRBJ1-2|TRBV5-1
CASSLDGTGSANYGYTF
>13|TRBJ1-1|TRBV6-5
CASTLDTNTEAFF
>15|TRBJ2-1|TRBV7-6
CASSPTGTGSNEQFF
>14|TRBJ1-5|TRBV10-3
CAIKGTGDNQPQHF
>11|TRBJ1-2|TRBV3-1/TRBV3-2
CASSQVGGYTF
>15|TRBJ1-6|TRBV5-1
CASSPPGQGHSPLHF
>15|TRBJ2-7|TRBV29-1
CSVKTGTGVSYEQYF
>15|TRBJ2-5|TRBV3-1/TRBV3-2
CASSQDLREVETQYF
>16|TRBJ1-4|TRBV28
CASSPPGQGEVGKLFF
>14|TRBJ1-1|TRBV2
CASTLGGDNTEAFF
>16|TRBJ1-1|TRBV5-6
CASRSGQGTINTEAFF
>12|TRBJ2-3|TRBV3-1/TRBV3-2
CASSPGGDTQYF
>12|TRBJ2-7|TRBV28
CASSRGTEGQKF
>14|TRBJ1-2|TRBV6-5
CATSLTGTNYGYTF
>15|TRBJ2-1|TRBV3-1/TRBV3-2
CASSPSGGWDNEQFF
>12|TRBJ1-2|TRBV25-1
CASSASAGGYTF
>16|TRBJ1-3|TRBV11-2
CASSLRAAGGGNTIYF
>12|TRBJ1-1|TRBV12-3/TRBV12-4
CASSSGFGRAFF
>16|TRBJ2-3|TRBV10-3
CAISEPKWESTDTQYF
>15|TRBJ2-3|TRBV20-1
CSASGQGASSDTQYF
>15|TRBJ1-4|TRBV6-5
CASSYSLAPGEKLFF
>13|TRBJ1-2|TRBV5-6
CASSLGRGYGYTF
>14|TRBJ1-2|TRBV4-2
CASSQDGANYGYTF
>14|TRBJ2-2|TRBV24-1
CATSDSTPTGELFF
>13|TRBJ1-2|TRBV9
CASSVGGPFGYTF
>19|TRBJ2-1|TRBV4-1
CASSHPSGRASWSYNEQFF
>16|TRBJ1-5|TRBV6-5
CASSYSRPRGNQPQHF
>14|TRBJ2-1|TRBV9
CASSVWDRGNEQFF
>14|TRBJ2-5|TRBV25-1
CASSLGARLETQYF
>13|TRBJ1-1|TRBV7-9
CASNRGPNTEAFF
>16|TRBJ2-7|TRBV11-2
CASSLMTEYPSYEQYF